The table lists the clone carrying this T cell receptor (beta chain) with many counts. The antigen is undetermined. These data belong to a study of read filtering for tumor transcriptome and immune sequencing. Across the whole study: Among patients, approximately 17 were male and more than 12 female, aged about 45 to 85 (mean approximately 64). Findings and caveats of the study: In IR-seq, single-read clonotypes were roughly 80% of clonotypes but around 3.2% of reads.

Germline assignment: CDR1 KGHDR and CDR2 SFDVKD. The CDR3 is made up of 14 amino acids. V lost 3 bases to trimming and J lost 7 bases, with 11 bases between them. From roughly 390 ng of RNA, a library with molecular barcoded alpha/delta and beta/gamma adaptors was made. TCRdb re-called the reads through MiXCR, storing one row per CDR3 protein. The sample shows approximately 41,000 distinct CDR3 sequences, about an eighth of them seen only once. The chain uses TRBV24-1 and TRBJ2-2; no clear D. What was sequenced was a population of CD138-negative cells sorted from bone marrow. The receptor was derived from a donor older than 35 with multiple myeloma. CDR3 nucleotide sequence: TGTGCCACCAGTGATCCCCCCCTTGTCGGGGAGCTGTTTTTT. Protein: CATSDPPLVGELFF.